The entry that follows covers one T cell receptor (beta chain) sequence. Its antigen is undetermined. Per germline, CDR1 SGHDT and CDR2 YYEEEE. Trimming left V 3 bases short and J 6 bases short, with 8 bases between. The CDR3 is 12 residues long. This record belongs to a study of T cells after yellow fever vaccination. Across the study: SMART-Seq v4 Ultra Low Input prepared the low-cell-number fractions.

From the 5' RACE reads, TCRdb called clonotypes with MiXCR, one entry per CDR3 protein. Among some 500,000 distinct CDR3 sequences listed, approximately 13% were seen once. General study results and limits: Among primary-vaccination clones, most reappeared after the booster, at roughly 96% for CD4 and around 90% for CD8. Clonotypes shared by both compartments, CD4 and CD8, made up a small share.

The sequencing here drew on PBMCs, taken on the day of the yellow fever booster vaccination. The clonotype was recovered from a young man who received the YFV17D yellow fever vaccine. V usage is TRBV5-6 and J usage is TRBJ2-3; D unresolved. CDR3 DNA: TGTGCCAGCAGCTCCGGTGTGGATACGCAGTATTTT. This gives the protein CASSSGVDTQYF.